This T cell receptor beta chain is drawn from a study of T cells after yellow fever vaccination. CDR1 and CDR2 (germline): ENHRY, SYGVKD. V shed 5 bases and J shed 8 bases, with 21 bases lying between them. The length of the CDR3 is 15 residues. This clonotype came up a few times. The antigen is undetermined. The authors made TCR cDNA by 5'RACE template switching, adding a universal primer site and UMIs. TCRdb analysed the 5' RACE reads with MiXCR anew, one entry per CDR3 protein. The sample records some 390,000 distinct CDR3 sequences, over 5% being singletons. Notes on the study in general: Post-booster samples contained most primary-vaccination clones (approximately 96% CD4, approximately 88% CD8).

This chain uses TRBV10-3 with TRBJ1-2, with D perhaps matching TRBD1 (5 bases). The clonotype comes from a man younger than 40 who received the YFV17D yellow fever vaccine. This specimen consisted of PBMCs, obtained 5 days after the yellow fever booster vaccination. The CDR3 is CAISRAGDGSSGYTF. CDR3 coding DNA: TGTGCCATCAGTCGGGCCGGGGACGGGTCGAGCGGCTACACCTTC.